This is a list of T cell receptor beta chains from one sample in a study of T cell repertoires in cytomegalovirus infection. A single record per CDR3 protein comes from TCRdb applying MiXCR to the reads. The sample holds 150,000 to 200,000 distinct CDR3 sequences, 14% seen once. Sequencing input: PBMCs. These receptor sequences come from a human donor in good health (CMV status not recorded). Some clones in this sample may be carry-over from other donors' samples. Each CDR3 is given with its conserved first and last residue. A D gene is named only where the DNA matches it firmly. Expanded clones get a size class; other rows say once, few or many, or leave the size out.

J gene | D gene | V gene | clone size | CDR3 DNA | CDR3 protein
TRBJ2-7 | - | TRBV5-1 | few | TGCGCCAGCAGCCCTTTGGTCTTCGGAGACTCCTACGAGCAGTACTTC | CASSPLVFGDSYEQYF
TRBJ2-2 | TRBD2 | TRBV6-5 | few | TGTGCCAGCAGTTATATCAGCGGGGGGCAAGGGGAGCTGTTTTTT | CASSYISGGQGELFF
TRBJ2-3 | - | TRBV7-2 | many | TGTGCCAGCAGGTTGACAGATACGCAGTATTTT | CASRLTDTQYF
TRBJ1-2 | - | TRBV7-3 | many | TGTGCCAGCAGCTTGACACAGAACTATGGCTACACCTTC | CASSLTQNYGYTF
TRBJ2-1 | - | TRBV7-2 | many | TGTGCCAGCAGCCCCAGACTCTACAATGAGCAGTTCTTC | CASSPRLYNEQFF
TRBJ2-7 | - | TRBV28 | - | TGTGCCAGCAGTTTGAGCAAGACCTACGAGCAGTACTTC | CASSLSKTYEQYF
TRBJ1-2 | TRBD1 | TRBV28 | few | TGTGCCAGCAGTTTACCAGTGGGACAGGGCCGTGGCTACACCTTC | CASSLPVGQGRGYTF
TRBJ1-4 | - | TRBV3-1 | many | TGTGCCAGCAGCCGACAGTATAATGAAAAACTGTTTTTT | CASSRQYNEKLFF
TRBJ2-5 | - | TRBV7-2 | many | TGTGCCAGCAGCCCCTTACAAGAGACCCAGTACTTC | CASSPLQETQYF
TRBJ2-7 | TRBD1 | TRBV27 | medium-sized | TGTGCCAGCAGTTTTAGGGGAAGTCAGGGGGCGGGGGAGCAGTACTTC | CASSFRGSQGAGEQYF
TRBJ1-4 | TRBD1 | TRBV18 | - | TGTGCCAGCTCACCTACGGGACAGATGAATGAAAAACTGTTTTTT | CASSPTGQMNEKLFF
TRBJ1-3 | - | TRBV7-8 | many | TGTGCCAGCAGCTTAGCCGGGTCCCTCCCCGGCTCTGGAAACACCATATATTTT | CASSLAGSLPGSGNTIYF
TRBJ1-2 | TRBD1 | TRBV5-1 | - | TGCGCCAGCAGCTTGGAGGGGGCCTATGGCTACACCTTC | CASSLEGAYGYTF
TRBJ2-2 | TRBD2 | TRBV28 | - | TGTGCCAGCACCCTTAGCGGGAGGGGCACCGGGGAGCTGTTTTTT | CASTLSGRGTGELFF
TRBJ2-1 | - | TRBV12-3/TRBV12-4 | - | TGTGCCAGCAAGCCTATCAGCGATGAGCAGTTCTTC | CASKPISDEQFF
TRBJ1-5 | TRBD1 | TRBV28 | many | TGTGCCAGCTATGGACAGGGGACAAGTCAGCCCCAGCATTTT | CASYGQGTSQPQHF
TRBJ2-6 | - | TRBV19 | many | TGTGCCAGTAGTATAGGTAGCTCTGGGGCCAACGTCCTGACTTTC | CASSIGSSGANVLTF
TRBJ1-5 | - | TRBV5-1 | - | TGCGCCAGCAGCTTGGGCAGGCCGAATCAGCCCCAGCATTTT | CASSLGRPNQPQHF
TRBJ2-1 | - | TRBV6-5 | - | TGTGCCAGCAGTGCCATATTGGGGTACAATGAGCAGTTCTTC | CASSAILGYNEQFF
TRBJ1-5 | - | TRBV7-3 | many | TGTGCCAGCAGCTCACAGGGAAACAGCAATCAGCCCCAGCATTTT | CASSSQGNSNQPQHF
TRBJ2-1 | - | TRBV6-2/TRBV6-3 | - | TGTGCCAGCAGGGAAGGCATGGATGAGCAGTTCTTC | CASREGMDEQFF
TRBJ2-5 | - | TRBV19 | few | TGTGCCAGTACTCGTTCGGGACTCGAGTACCAAGAGACCCAGTACTTC | CASTRSGLEYQETQYF
TRBJ2-3 | TRBD2 | TRBV20-1 | - | TGCAGTGCTCCCTGGGGGACTAGCGGGAGCAGTGGGGGCACAGATACGCAGTATTTT | CSAPWGTSGSSGGTDTQYF
TRBJ2-7 | - | TRBV7-2 | many | TGTGCCAGCAGCCTACAGGGAGGGCCCTACGAGCAGTACTTC | CASSLQGGPYEQYF
TRBJ1-1 | TRBD1 | TRBV12-5 | few | TGTGCTAGTGGTTTGGAGTCTTGGACAGGGTCCCAAGCTTTCTTT | CASGLESWTGSQAFF
TRBJ2-7 | - | TRBV6-5 | many | TGTGCCAGCAGTTACTCGATGTGGGGGAGAAACGAGCAGTACTTC | CASSYSMWGRNEQYF
TRBJ2-3 | - | TRBV7-3 | many | TGTGCCAGCAGCCCCTCCGGGACAACTAATACGCAGTATTTT | CASSPSGTTNTQYF
TRBJ2-1 | TRBD2 | TRBV11-1 | many | TGTGCCAGCAGCGGCTCTAGCGGCGAGGCCAATGAGCAGTTCTTC | CASSGSSGEANEQFF
TRBJ1-4 | - | TRBV7-9 | many | TGTGCCAGCACTTTGGGGGAGGGAAACTATGCAACTAATGAAAAACTGTTTTTT | CASTLGEGNYATNEKLFF
TRBJ2-1 | TRBD1 | TRBV11-2 | few | TGTGCCAGCAGCTTCCCTCGGACAGGGACATCCTACAATGAGCAGTTCTTC | CASSFPRTGTSYNEQFF
TRBJ2-3 | - | TRBV20-1 | - | TGCAGTGCTGCGGTAGATACGCAGTATTTT | CSAAVDTQYF
TRBJ2-7 | TRBD1 | TRBV7-3 | many | TGTGCCAGCAGCTTAACGGGGACAGGGGTCTACGAGCAGTACTTC | CASSLTGTGVYEQYF
TRBJ1-1 | TRBD1 | TRBV7-2 | many | TGTGCCAGCAGCTTAACAGGGGGCCCCCTTGAAGCTTTCTTT | CASSLTGGPLEAFF
TRBJ2-7 | - | TRBV7-9 | few | TGTGCCAGCAGCTCGGGACGGAACTCCTACGAGCAGTACTTC | CASSSGRNSYEQYF
TRBJ1-2 | TRBD1 | TRBV5-6 | many | TGTGCCAGCAGCTTTCCGCTACAGGGGGGAACGGACTATGGCTACACCTTC | CASSFPLQGGTDYGYTF
TRBJ2-7 | TRBD2 | TRBV7-9 | - | TGTGCCAGCAGCCCAGTACGGACTAGCGGGGGGAACTACGAGCAGTACTTC | CASSPVRTSGGNYEQYF
TRBJ2-1 | - | TRBV2 | many | TGTGCCAGCAGCGGACGGACGATGTCCTACAATGAGCAGTTCTTC | CASSGRTMSYNEQFF
TRBJ2-7 | TRBD1 | TRBV7-2 | many | TGTGCCAGCAGCGCATTGACAGGGGGATACTACGAGCAGTACTTC | CASSALTGGYYEQYF
TRBJ2-7 | - | TRBV10-3 | many | TGTGCCATCCTGGACGAGAAGGGCCCCTACGAGCAGTACTTC | CAILDEKGPYEQYF
TRBJ2-1 | TRBD2 | TRBV29-1 | - | TGCAGCGTTGAAGATCCTGGCGGGAGATCCTACAATGAGCAGTTCTTC | CSVEDPGGRSYNEQFF
TRBJ2-7 | - | TRBV10-2 | - | TGCGCCAGCAAGGCCGTTTCCCCCTACGAGCAGTACTTC | CASKAVSPYEQYF
TRBJ1-1 | TRBD1 | TRBV28 | many | TGTGCCAGCAGCGAGACAGGGGGCTGGGAAACTGAAGCTTTCTTT | CASSETGGWETEAFF
TRBJ1-1 | - | TRBV4-1 | once | TGCGCCAGCAGCCACCACATCGGGGGGACTGAAGCTTTCTTT | CASSHHIGGTEAFF
TRBJ2-7 | - | TRBV5-6 | many | TGTGCCAGCAGCTTTCCGCATGCTCAGACCTACGAGCAGTACTTC | CASSFPHAQTYEQYF
TRBJ2-1 | - | TRBV10-3 | - | TGTGCCATCAGATCGGGACTCCTGGAAAATGAGCAGTTCTTC | CAIRSGLLENEQFF
TRBJ1-4 | - | TRBV12-3/TRBV12-4 | - | TGTGCCAGCTACCAGTGGGCAGGGGCGAATGAAAAACTGTTTTTT | CASYQWAGANEKLFF
TRBJ1-5 | TRBD1 | TRBV29-1 | - | TGCGGCGTCGGGACAGGGATCAATCAGCCCCAGCATTTT | CGVGTGINQPQHF
TRBJ1-4 | TRBD1 | TRBV7-4 | - | TGTGCCAGCAGCTTCTACAGGGGGACTAATGAAAAACTGTTTTTT | CASSFYRGTNEKLFF
TRBJ1-5 | - | TRBV27 | - | TGTGCCAGCAGCAGGGGACATAGCAATCAGCCCCAGCATTTT | CASSRGHSNQPQHF
TRBJ1-1 | - | TRBV14 | - | TGTGCCAGCAGCCAAAAAGCGAACACTGAAGCTTTCTTT | CASSQKANTEAFF
TRBJ1-1 | - | TRBV15 | - | TGTGCCACCAGCAGAGAAGGGGAAAGAGTCACTGAAGCTTTCTTT | CATSREGERVTEAFF
TRBJ1-1 | - | TRBV4-1 | many | TGCGCCAGCAGCCAAGAAGAGGGGAACACTGAAGCTTTCTTT | CASSQEEGNTEAFF
TRBJ2-7 | - | TRBV28 | many | TGTGCCAGCAGCTCTACTCCCCCCTTGTACGAGCAGTACTTC | CASSSTPPLYEQYF
TRBJ1-1 | - | TRBV12-3/TRBV12-4 | many | TGTGCCAGCAGTTTTGGAATACCACCAGCTTTCTTT | CASSFGIPPAFF